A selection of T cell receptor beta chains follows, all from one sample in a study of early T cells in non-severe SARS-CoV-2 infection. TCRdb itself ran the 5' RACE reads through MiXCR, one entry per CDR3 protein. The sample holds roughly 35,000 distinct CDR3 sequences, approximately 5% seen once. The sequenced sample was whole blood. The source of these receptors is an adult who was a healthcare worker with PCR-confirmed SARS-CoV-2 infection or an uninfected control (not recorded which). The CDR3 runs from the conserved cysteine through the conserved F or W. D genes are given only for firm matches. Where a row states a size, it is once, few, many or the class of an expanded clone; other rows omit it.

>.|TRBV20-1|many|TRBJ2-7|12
CSARSSSDEQYF
TGCAGTGCTAGGTCTAGCAGCGACGAGCAGTACTTC
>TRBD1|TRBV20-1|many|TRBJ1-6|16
CSASLGQGRLNSPLHF
TGCAGTGCTAGTCTGGGACAGGGAAGATTGAATTCACCCCTCCACTTT
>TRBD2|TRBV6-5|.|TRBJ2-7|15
CASSDLAGGPYEQYF
TGTGCCAGCAGTGATCTAGCGGGAGGGCCCTACGAGCAGTACTTC
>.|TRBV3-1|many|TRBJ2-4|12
CASSRQSGIQYF
TGTGCCAGCAGCCGACAGTCAGGCATTCAGTACTTC
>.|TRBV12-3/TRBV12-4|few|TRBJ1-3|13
CASTPARVNTIYF
TGTGCCAGCACCCCCGCCAGGGTAAACACCATATATTTT
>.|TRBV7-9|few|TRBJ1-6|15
CATGAGVTYNSPLHF
TGTGCAACCGGGGCAGGGGTTACCTATAATTCACCCCTCCACTTT
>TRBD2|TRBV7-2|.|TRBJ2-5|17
CASSPSPLAGVRETQYF
TGTGCCAGCAGCCCCTCCCCCCTAGCGGGGGTCCGAGAGACCCAGTACTTC
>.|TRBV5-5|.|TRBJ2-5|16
CASSDFYRQRQETQYF
TGTGCCAGCAGCGATTTCTATCGACAGCGGCAAGAGACCCAGTACTTC
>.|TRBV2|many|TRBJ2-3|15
CASRLQRVKTDTQYF
TGTGCCAGCAGGCTACAGAGGGTTAAAACAGATACGCAGTATTTT
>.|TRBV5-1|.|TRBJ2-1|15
CASSLVGEVYNEQFF
TGCGCCAGCAGCTTGGTGGGGGAGGTCTACAATGAGCAGTTCTTC
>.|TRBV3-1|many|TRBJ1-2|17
CASSAQQGRNPVYGYTF
TGTGCCAGCAGCGCACAACAGGGACGGAACCCTGTCTATGGCTACACCTTC
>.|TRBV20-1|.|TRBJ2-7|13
CSAGSVGNYEQYF
TGCAGTGCTGGCAGCGTGGGGAACTACGAGCAGTACTTC
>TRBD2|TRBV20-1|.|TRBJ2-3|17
CSARDPVRGGDINTQYF
TGCAGTGCTAGAGATCCAGTTCGGGGGGGAGATATAAATACGCAGTATTTT
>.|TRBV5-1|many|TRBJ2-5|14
CASSLAWPQETQYF
TGCGCCAGCAGCTTGGCCTGGCCACAAGAGACCCAGTACTTC
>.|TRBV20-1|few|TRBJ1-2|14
CSARRVGQGYGYTF
TGCAGTGCTAGGAGAGTGGGCCAGGGCTATGGCTACACCTTC
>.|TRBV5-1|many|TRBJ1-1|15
CASSTARGGLGEAFF
TGCGCCAGCAGCACAGCCCGAGGGGGGCTAGGGGAAGCTTTCTTT
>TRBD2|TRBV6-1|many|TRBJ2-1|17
CASRLTPSGRSYNEQFF
TGTGCCAGCAGACTAACCCCTAGCGGTCGATCCTACAATGAGCAGTTCTTC
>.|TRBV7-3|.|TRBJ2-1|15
CASSPSGLPYNEQFF
TGTGCCAGCAGCCCATCGGGACTGCCTTACAATGAGCAGTTCTTC
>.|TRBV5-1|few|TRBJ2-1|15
CASSLEPGSMNEQFF
TGCGCCAGCAGCTTGGAGCCAGGGAGTATGAATGAGCAGTTCTTC
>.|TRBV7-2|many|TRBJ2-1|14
CASSPFPSYNEQFF
TGTGCCAGCAGCCCGTTCCCCTCCTACAATGAGCAGTTCTTC
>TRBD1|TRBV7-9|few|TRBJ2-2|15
CATRGQGRDTGELFF
TGTGCCACCAGGGGACAGGGCAGAGACACCGGGGAGCTGTTTTTT
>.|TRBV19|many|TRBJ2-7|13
CASSAQSSYEQYF
TGTGCCAGTAGTGCACAGAGCTCCTACGAGCAGTACTTC
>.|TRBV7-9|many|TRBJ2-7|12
CASSLYPYEQYF
TGTGCCAGCAGCTTATATCCTTACGAGCAGTACTTC
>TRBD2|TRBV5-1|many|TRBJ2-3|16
CASSGSAGGPWDTQYF
TGCGCCAGCAGCGGATCAGCGGGGGGGCCTTGGGATACGCAGTATTTT
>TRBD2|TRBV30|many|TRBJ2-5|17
CAWSVNLLIAGEETQYF
TGTGCCTGGAGTGTAAATTTGTTGATAGCGGGGGAAGAGACCCAGTACTTC
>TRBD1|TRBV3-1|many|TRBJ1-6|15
CASSQGGQGHSPLHF
TGTGCCAGCAGCCAAGGAGGACAGGGGCATTCACCCCTCCACTTT
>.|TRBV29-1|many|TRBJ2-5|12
CSVEGGGETQYF
TGCAGCGTTGAAGGGGGCGGAGAGACCCAGTACTTC
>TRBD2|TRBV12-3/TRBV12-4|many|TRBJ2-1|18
CASSFRLMLAAINNEQFF
TGTGCCAGCAGTTTCCGGCTGATGCTAGCGGCAATTAACAATGAGCAGTTCTTC
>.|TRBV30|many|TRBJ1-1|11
CAMGGNTEAFF
TGTGCCATGGGGGGGAACACTGAAGCTTTCTTT
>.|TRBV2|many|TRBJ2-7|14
CASRSDLESYEQYF
TGTGCCAGCCGTTCTGACCTAGAGAGCTACGAGCAGTACTTC
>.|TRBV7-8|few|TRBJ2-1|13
CASSSQPNNEQFF
TGTGCCAGCAGCTCTCAGCCCAACAATGAGCAGTTCTTC
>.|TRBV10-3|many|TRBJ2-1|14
CAINPGTISNEQFF
TGTGCCATCAATCCCGGGACCATTAGCAATGAGCAGTTCTTC
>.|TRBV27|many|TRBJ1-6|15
CASTPSGTYGSPLHF
TGTGCCAGCACTCCGTCGGGGACGTATGGTTCACCCCTCCACTTT
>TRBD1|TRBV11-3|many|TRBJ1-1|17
CASSFLRQGALDTEAFF
TGTGCCAGCAGCTTCCTCCGACAGGGGGCTTTGGATACTGAAGCTTTCTTT
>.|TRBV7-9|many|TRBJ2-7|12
CASSLAGDEQYF
TGTGCCAGCAGCTTAGCAGGAGACGAGCAGTACTTC
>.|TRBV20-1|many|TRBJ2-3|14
CSARTRRTFDTQYF
TGCAGTGCTAGAACCCGACGCACGTTCGATACGCAGTATTTT
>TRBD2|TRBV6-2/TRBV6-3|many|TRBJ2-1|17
CASSHRGKREGLNEQFF
TGTGCCAGCAGTCACCGAGGGAAGCGGGAGGGCCTCAATGAGCAGTTCTTC
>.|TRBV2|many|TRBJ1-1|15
CASSPRGRFGTEAFF
TGTGCCAGCAGCCCACGGGGACGGTTCGGGACTGAAGCTTTCTTT
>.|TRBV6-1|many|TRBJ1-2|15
CASSGAGRASGGYTF
TGTGCCAGCAGTGGGGCTGGCAGGGCTTCTGGAGGCTACACCTTC
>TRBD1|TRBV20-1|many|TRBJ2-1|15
CSARGQGGRYNEQFF
TGCAGTGCTAGGGGACAGGGGGGAAGATACAATGAGCAGTTCTTC
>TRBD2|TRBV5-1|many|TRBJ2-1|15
CASSTAGESYNEQFF
TGCGCCAGCAGCACAGCGGGAGAGTCCTACAATGAGCAGTTCTTC
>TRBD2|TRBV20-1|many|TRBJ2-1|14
CSAISGSSYNEQFF
TGCAGTGCCATTAGCGGGAGCTCCTACAATGAGCAGTTCTTC